This T cell receptor beta chain was recovered during a study of shared clonotypes between healthy human individuals. Whole-study results and caveats: Among four donors, roughly 5.5% of naive CD4 clonotypes were found in common.

Generated by immunoSEQ multiplex PCR, the TCRdb table keeps only in-frame clones and is missing some. This table holds millions of clones, roughly 92% found once. In regard to this clone: Its cognate antigen is unknown.

The sequenced sample consisted of naive CD4+ T cells sorted from blood. Subset specified: CD45RA+ positively selected. This clonotype originated in a man younger than 35 in good health.

In DNA, the CDR3 is TGTGCCAGTGCGGGGACAGCTCCTAACTATGGCTACACCTTC. Translating it yields CASAGTAPNYGYTF. The chain uses TRBV25-1 and TRBJ1-2; 7 bases are a match to TRBD1. Per germline, CDR1 MGHDK and CDR2 SYGVNS. The CDR3 consists of 14 residues. The trim removed 9 bases at V and 0 bases at J, leaving 7 bases unmatched.